The entry below gives a single TCR beta chain sequence along with its context. The target antigen is unknown. The CDR3 spans 15 residues. V lost 0 bases to trimming and J lost 4 bases, with 10 bases between them. Germline CDR1 is SGHTA and CDR2 is FQGNSA. This entry belongs to a study of PD-1 blockade in mismatch repair-deficient tumors. The study's findings and limits: Rapid post-treatment expansion, then contraction, generally preceding radiologic response, marked tumor-resident clones.

Profiling relied on immunoSEQ multiplex PCR, and the TCRdb table lists in-frame clones only, not all of them. The sample lists 35,000 to 40,000 clones, about four fifths occurring once. TCR sequencing covered a few patients who responded to pembrolizumab. This TCR was sampled from an adult with mismatch repair-deficient cancer. Sequenced here: peripheral blood, sampled 4 weeks after starting pembrolizumab. The chain has TRBV7-2 and TRBJ2-1, with a weak D call TRBD2 (6 bases). The CDR3 nucleotides read TGTGCCAGCAGCTTAGCCGGAGGGCAATACAATGAGCAGTTCTTC. Protein product: CASSLAGGQYNEQFF.